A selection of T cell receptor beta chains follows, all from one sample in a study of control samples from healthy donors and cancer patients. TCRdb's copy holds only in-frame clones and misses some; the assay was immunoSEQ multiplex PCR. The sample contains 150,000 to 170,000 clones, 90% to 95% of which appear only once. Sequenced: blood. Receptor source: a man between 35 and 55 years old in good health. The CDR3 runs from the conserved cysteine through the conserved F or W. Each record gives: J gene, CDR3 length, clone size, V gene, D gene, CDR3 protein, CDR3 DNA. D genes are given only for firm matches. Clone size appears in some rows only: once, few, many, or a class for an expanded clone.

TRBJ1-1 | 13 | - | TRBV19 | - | CASSIGTGIEAFF | TGTGCCAGTAGTATCGGGACCGGCATTGAAGCTTTCTTT
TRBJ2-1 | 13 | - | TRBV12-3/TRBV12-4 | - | CASSARTTNEQFF | TGTGCCAGCAGCGCCCGCACAACCAATGAGCAGTTCTTC
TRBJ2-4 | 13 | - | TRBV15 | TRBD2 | CATSRDREGIQYF | TGTGCCACCAGCAGAGATCGGGAGGGCATTCAGTACTTC
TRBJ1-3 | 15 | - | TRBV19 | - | CASMYRVALGNTIYF | TGTGCCAGTATGTATAGGGTGGCCCTCGGAAACACCATATATTTT
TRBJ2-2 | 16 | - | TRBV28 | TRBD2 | CASSLPGGGLRGELFF | TGTGCCAGCAGTTTACCCGGGGGGGGCCTTCGAGGGGAGCTGTTTTTT
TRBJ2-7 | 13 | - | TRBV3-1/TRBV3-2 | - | CASSQVRGLEQYF | TGTGCCAGCAGCCAAGTACGAGGGCTGGAGCAGTACTTC
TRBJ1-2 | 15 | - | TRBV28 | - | CASSLPSRNFGGYTF | TGTGCCAGCAGTTTACCGAGTCGGAATTTTGGTGGCTACACCTTC
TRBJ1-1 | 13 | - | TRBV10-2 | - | CASSEAANTEAFF | TGCGCCAGCAGTGAGGCGGCTAATACTGAAGCTTTCTTT
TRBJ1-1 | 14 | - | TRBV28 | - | CASSPTGGGTEAFF | TGTGCCAGCAGTCCTACTGGGGGGGGAACTGAAGCTTTCTTT
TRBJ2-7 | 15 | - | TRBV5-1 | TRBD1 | CASSLSDRGTYEQYF | TGCGCCAGCAGCTTATCGGACAGGGGAACCTACGAGCAGTACTTC
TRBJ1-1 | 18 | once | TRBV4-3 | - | CASSPSSRGEGMDTEAFF | TGCGCCAGCAGCCCAAGTTCTAGGGGTGAGGGGATGGACACTGAAGCTTTCTTT
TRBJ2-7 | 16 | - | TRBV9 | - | CASSVSRGSSTYEQYF | TGTGCCAGCAGCGTTTCCAGGGGCAGTTCAACCTACGAGCAGTACTTC
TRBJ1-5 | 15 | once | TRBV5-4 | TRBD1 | CASSQAPGQWQPQHF | TGTGCCAGCAGCCAAGCACCGGGACAGTGGCAGCCCCAGCATTTT
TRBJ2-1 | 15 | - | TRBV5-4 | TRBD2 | CASSLEVGRDNEQFF | TGTGCCAGCAGCTTGGAAGTGGGGAGGGACAATGAGCAGTTCTTC
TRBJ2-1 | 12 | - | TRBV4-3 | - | CASSLWGNEQFF | TGCGCCAGCAGCCTGTGGGGGAATGAGCAGTTCTTC
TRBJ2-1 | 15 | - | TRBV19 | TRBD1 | CASTPDRAVGREQFF | TGTGCCAGTACGCCGGACAGGGCGGTCGGGCGTGAGCAGTTCTTC
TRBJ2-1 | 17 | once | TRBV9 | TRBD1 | CASSAGAQGWSYNEQFF | TGTGCCAGCAGCGCCGGGGCACAGGGGTGGTCCTACAATGAGCAGTTCTTC
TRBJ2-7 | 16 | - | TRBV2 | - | CARRRPSPQVRCEQYF | TGTGCCAGACGCCGCCCCAGCCCCCAAGTGCGATGCGAGCAGTACTTC
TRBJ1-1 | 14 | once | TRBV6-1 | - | CASSEAGRSTEAFF | TGTGCCAGCAGTGAAGCGGGGCGGTCCACTGAAGCTTTCTTT
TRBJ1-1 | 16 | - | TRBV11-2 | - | CASSRTYGGPSTEAFF | TGTGCCAGCAGCCGGACTTACGGGGGGCCGAGCACTGAAGCTTTCTTT
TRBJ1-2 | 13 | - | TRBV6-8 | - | CASSLTPAYQGTF | TGTGCCAGCAGTTTGACCCCGGCGTATCAGGGAACCTTC
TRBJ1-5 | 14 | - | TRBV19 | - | CASREDTSGRPQHF | TGTGCCAGTAGAGAGGACACCTCTGGGCGGCCCCAGCATTTT
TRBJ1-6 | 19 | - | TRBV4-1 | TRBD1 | CASSQGPHWVGTGGSPLHF | TGCGCCAGCAGCCAAGGCCCACACTGGGTGGGGACAGGGGGTTCACCCCTCCACTTT
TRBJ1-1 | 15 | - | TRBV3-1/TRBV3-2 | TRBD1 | CASSQRDRVGTEAFF | TGTGCCAGCAGCCAGAGGGACAGGGTGGGCACTGAAGCTTTCTTT
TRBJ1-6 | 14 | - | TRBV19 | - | CASSLQGLGSPLHF | TGTGCCAGTAGCCTACAGGGATTGGGTTCACCCCTCCACTTT
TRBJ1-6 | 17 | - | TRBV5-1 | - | CASSLGSGTVLNSPLHF | TGCGCCAGCAGCTTGGGATCCGGGACCGTCCTAAATTCACCCCTCCACTTT
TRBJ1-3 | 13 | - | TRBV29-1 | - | CSVGTPAGNTIYF | TGCAGCGTTGGTACCCCGGCTGGAAACACCATATATTTT
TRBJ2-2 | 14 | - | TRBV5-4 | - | CASSLVGQPGELFF | TGTGCCAGCAGCTTGGTTGGACAACCCGGGGAGCTGTTTTTT
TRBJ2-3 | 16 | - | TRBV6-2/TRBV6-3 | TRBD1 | CASSNRQGGEADTQYF | TGTGCCAGCAGTAACCGACAGGGGGGGGAAGCAGATACGCAGTATTTT
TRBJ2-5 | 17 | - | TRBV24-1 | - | CATSDLRLGTNQETQYF | TGTGCCACCAGTGATCTGAGACTAGGGACAAACCAAGAGACCCAGTACTTC
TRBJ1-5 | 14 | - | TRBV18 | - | CASSPESGNQPQHF | TGTGCCAGCTCACCAGAGAGTGGGAATCAGCCCCAGCATTTT
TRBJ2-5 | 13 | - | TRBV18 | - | CASSPGYQETQYF | TGTGCCAGCTCACCAGGGTACCAAGAGACCCAGTACTTC
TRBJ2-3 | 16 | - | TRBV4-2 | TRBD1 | CASSRVQTGVGDTQYF | TGTGCCAGCAGCCGAGTCCAGACAGGGGTAGGAGATACGCAGTATTTT
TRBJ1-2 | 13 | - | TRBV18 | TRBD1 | CASSPDREAGYTF | TGTGCCAGCTCACCAGACAGGGAAGCTGGCTACACCTTC
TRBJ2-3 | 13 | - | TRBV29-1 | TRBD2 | CSVDSGATDTQYF | TGCAGCGTTGATAGCGGGGCTACAGATACGCAGTATTTT
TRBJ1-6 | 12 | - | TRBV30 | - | CAWRGGNSPLHF | TGTGCCTGGAGAGGTGGGAATTCACCCCTCCACTTT
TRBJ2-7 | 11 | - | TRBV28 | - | CASSSWEIRTF | TGTGCCAGCAGTTCTTGGGAGATAAGGACATTC
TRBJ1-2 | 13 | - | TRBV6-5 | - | CATSRTARGGYTF | TGTGCCACTTCCCGGACAGCTAGGGGAGGCTACACCTTC
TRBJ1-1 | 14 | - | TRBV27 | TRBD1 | CASSSGQGRTEAFF | TGTGCCAGCAGTTCGGGACAGGGTAGGACTGAAGCTTTCTTT
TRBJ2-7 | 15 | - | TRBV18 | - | CASSPSLGGAGEQYF | TGTGCCAGCTCACCTTCCCTTGGGGGGGCGGGCGAGCAGTACTTC
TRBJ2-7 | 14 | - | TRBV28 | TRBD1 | CASSSSGTGGKEYF | TGTGCCAGCAGTTCATCCGGGACAGGGGGCAAAGAGTACTTC
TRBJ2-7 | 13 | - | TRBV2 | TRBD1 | CASAGTGSYEQYF | TGTGCCAGCGCCGGGACAGGCTCCTACGAGCAGTACTTC
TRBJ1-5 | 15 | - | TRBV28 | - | CASRLTRVNGQPQHF | TGTGCCAGCAGGCTTACGAGGGTTAACGGCCAGCCCCAGCATTTT
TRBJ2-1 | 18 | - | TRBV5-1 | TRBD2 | CASSLNLFGAGGLDEQFF | TGCGCCAGCAGCTTGAACCTCTTCGGAGCGGGGGGGCTCGATGAGCAGTTCTTC
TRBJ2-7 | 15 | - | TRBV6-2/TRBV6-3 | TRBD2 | CASSYSASGVYEQYF | TGTGCCAGCAGTTACTCGGCTAGCGGGGTCTACGAGCAGTACTTC
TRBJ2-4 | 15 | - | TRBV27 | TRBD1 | CASSSYRTGENIQYF | TGTGCCAGCAGTTCTTACCGGACAGGCGAAAACATTCAGTACTTC
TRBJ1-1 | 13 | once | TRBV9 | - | CASSGRVAGEAFF | TGTGCCAGCAGCGGCAGGGTTGCGGGAGAAGCTTTCTTT
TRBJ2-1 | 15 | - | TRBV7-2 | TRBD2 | CASSPQLAANNEQFF | TGTGCCAGCAGCCCACAGCTAGCGGCCAACAATGAGCAGTTCTTC
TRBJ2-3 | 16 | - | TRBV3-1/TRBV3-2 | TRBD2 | CASSPASGAYTDTQYF | TGTGCCAGCAGCCCCGCCAGCGGGGCCTACACAGATACGCAGTATTTT
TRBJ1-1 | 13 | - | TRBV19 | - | CASSRGLLTEAFF | TGTGCCAGTAGTAGGGGGCTCCTGACTGAAGCTTTCTTT
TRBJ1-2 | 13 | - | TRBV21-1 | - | CASTDPRVYGYTF | TGTGCCAGCACCGATCCACGGGTTTATGGCTACACCTTC
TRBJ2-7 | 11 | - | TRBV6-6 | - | CASSYGDRGYF | TGTGCCAGCAGTTACGGGGACCGGGGGTACTTC
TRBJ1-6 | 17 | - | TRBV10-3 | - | CAISEEPLGGYASPLHF | TGTGCCATCAGTGAAGAACCCTTAGGAGGGTACGCTTCACCCCTCCACTTT
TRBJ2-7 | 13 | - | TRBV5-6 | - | CASSDGLGYEQYF | TGTGCCAGCAGCGACGGACTCGGTTACGAGCAGTACTTC
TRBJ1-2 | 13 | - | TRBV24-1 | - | CATSDSTVGGYTF | TGTGCCACCAGTGACTCCACCGTCGGGGGCTACACCTTC
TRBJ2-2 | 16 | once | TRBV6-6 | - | CASSYLGRSNTGELFF | TGTGCCAGCAGTTACTTGGGCCGCAGTAACACCGGGGAGCTGTTTTTT